This T cell receptor (beta chain) was retrieved from a study of shared clonotypes between healthy human individuals. Findings of the study overall: When naive CD4 clonotypes were compared across a few donors, 4% to 5.5% were shared. Naive subsets, compared against memory subsets, generally had larger estimated richness values.

Each donor was a Caucasian adult residing in Nashville, Tennessee. As regards this clone: Its antigen is not known.

Generated by immunoSEQ multiplex PCR, the TCRdb table keeps only in-frame clones and is missing some. The repertoire consists of 2 million to 3 million clones, with around nine tenths occurring once and the leading ten covering over 0.12%. Looked up from germline, CDR1 is LNHDA and CDR2 is SQIVND (reference sequence). The CDR3 is made up of 12 amino acids. Trimming shortened V by 6 bases and J by 3 bases, and 8 bases separated the two germline ends. The chain has TRBV19 and TRBJ1-1; D uncertain. The TCR originated in a man between 18 and 35 years old in good health. Sequencing used naive CD4+ T cells sorted from blood. Subset indicated: CD45RA+ positively selected. The CDR3: CASREQDTEAFF. CDR3 coding DNA: TGTGCCAGTAGGGAACAAGACACTGAAGCTTTCTTT.